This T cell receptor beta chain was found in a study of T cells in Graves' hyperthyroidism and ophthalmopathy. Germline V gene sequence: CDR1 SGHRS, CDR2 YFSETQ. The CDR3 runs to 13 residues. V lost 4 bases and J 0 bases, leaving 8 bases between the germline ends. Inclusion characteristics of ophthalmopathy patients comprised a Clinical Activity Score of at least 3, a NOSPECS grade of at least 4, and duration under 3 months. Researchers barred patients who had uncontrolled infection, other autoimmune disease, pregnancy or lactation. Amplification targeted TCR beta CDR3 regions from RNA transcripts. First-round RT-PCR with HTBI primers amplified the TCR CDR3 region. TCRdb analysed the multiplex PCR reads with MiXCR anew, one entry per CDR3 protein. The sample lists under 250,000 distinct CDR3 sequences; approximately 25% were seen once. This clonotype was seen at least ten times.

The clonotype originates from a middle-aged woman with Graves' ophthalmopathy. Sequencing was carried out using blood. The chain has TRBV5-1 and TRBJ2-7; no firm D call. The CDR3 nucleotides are TGCGCCAGCAGCAAGGTACTCTCCTACGAGCAGTACTTC. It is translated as CASSKVLSYEQYF.